This T cell receptor beta chain was identified during a study of T-cell reconstitution after alpha-beta-depleted transplantation in children. V was clipped by 4 bases and J by 8 bases, with 20 bases between them. The germline V gene has CDR1 SGHTA and CDR2 FQGNSA. The CDR3 is made up of 16 amino acids. This clonotype was detected many times. Unique molecular identifiers tagged the TCRbeta library. Via MiXCR, TCRdb re-called the PCR reads, giving one row per CDR3 protein. The data hold hundreds of thousands of distinct CDR3 sequences, with around 13% observed a single time. This specimen consisted of PBMCs from the stem cell graft donor, obtained from the stem cell graft. This receptor was obtained from a human donor who donated a stem cell graft to a child with acute lymphoblastic leukemia. The chain employs TRBV7-2 and TRBJ1-4; D is perhaps TRBD1 (5 bases). The CDR3 loop is CASSSSLVDSWEKLFF. CDR3 bases: TGTGCCAGCAGCTCCTCGTTAGTAGACAGTTGGGAAAAACTGTTTTTT. Drawing the rest from reference TRBV7-2 and TRBJ1-4, the complete variable domain is GAGVSQSPSNKVTEKGKDVELRCDPISGHTALYWYRQSLGQGLEFLIYFQGNSAPDKSGLPSDRFSAERTGGSVSTLTIQRTQQEDSAVYLCASSSSLVDSWEKLFFGSGTQLSVL.